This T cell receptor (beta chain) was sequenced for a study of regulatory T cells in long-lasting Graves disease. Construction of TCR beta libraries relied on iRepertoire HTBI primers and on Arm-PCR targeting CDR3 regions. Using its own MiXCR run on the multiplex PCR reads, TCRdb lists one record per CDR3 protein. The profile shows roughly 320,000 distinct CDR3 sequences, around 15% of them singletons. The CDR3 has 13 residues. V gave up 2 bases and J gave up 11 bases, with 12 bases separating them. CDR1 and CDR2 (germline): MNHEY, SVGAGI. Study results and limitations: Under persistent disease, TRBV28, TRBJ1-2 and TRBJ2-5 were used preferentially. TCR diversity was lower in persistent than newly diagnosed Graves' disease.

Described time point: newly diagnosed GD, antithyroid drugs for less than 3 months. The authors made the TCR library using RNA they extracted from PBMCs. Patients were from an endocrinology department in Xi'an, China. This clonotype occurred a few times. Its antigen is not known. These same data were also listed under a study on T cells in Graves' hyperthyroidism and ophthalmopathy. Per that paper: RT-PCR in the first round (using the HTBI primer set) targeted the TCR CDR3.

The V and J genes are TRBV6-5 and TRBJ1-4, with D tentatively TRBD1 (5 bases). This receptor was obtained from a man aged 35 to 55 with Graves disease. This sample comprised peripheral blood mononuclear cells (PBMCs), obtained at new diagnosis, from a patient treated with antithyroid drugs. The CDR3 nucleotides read TGTGCCAGCAGTTACCGGGGACCTGACAAACTGTTTTTT. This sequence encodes CASSYRGPDKLFF.